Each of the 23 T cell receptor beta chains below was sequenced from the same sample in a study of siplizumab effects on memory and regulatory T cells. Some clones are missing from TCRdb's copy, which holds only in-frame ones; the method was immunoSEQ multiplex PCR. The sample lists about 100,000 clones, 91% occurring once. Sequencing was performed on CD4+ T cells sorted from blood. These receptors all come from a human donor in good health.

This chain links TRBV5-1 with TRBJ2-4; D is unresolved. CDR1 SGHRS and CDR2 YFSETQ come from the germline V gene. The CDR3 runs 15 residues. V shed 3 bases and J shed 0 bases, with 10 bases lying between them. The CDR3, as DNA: TGCGCCAGCAGCTCGAACCCTTCAGCCAAAAACATTCAGTACTTC. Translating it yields CASSSNPSAKNIQYF. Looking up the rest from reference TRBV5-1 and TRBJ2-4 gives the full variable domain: KAGVTQTPRYLIKTRGQQVTLSCSPISGHRSVSWYQQTPGQGLQFLFEYFSETQRNKGNFPGRFSGRQFSNSRSEMNVSTLELGDSALYLCASSSNPSAKNIQYFGAGTRLSVL.

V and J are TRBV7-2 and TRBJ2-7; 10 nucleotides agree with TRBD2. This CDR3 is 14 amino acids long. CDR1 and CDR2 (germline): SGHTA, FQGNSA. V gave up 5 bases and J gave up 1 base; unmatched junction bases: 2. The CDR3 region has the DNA TGTGCCAGCAGCAGACTAGCGGGTTCCTACGAGCAGTACTTC. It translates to CASSRLAGSYEQYF.

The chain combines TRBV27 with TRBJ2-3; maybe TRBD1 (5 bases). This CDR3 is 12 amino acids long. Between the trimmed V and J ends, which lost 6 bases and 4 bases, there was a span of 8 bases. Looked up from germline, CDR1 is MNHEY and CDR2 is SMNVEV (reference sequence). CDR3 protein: CASRGQADTQYF. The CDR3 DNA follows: TGTGCCAGCAGGGGGCAGGCAGATACGCAGTATTTT.

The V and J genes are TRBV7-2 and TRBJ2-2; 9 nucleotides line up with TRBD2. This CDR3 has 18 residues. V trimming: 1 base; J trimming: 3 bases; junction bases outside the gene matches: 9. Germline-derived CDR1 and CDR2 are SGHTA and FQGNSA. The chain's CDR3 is CASSLGWRGGWDTGELFF. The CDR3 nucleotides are TGTGCCAGCAGCTTAGGATGGCGGGGGGGCTGGGACACCGGGGAGCTGTTTTTT.

The CDR3 DNA reads TGTGCCAGCAGTGAAGCGCGCAGGGGTGATGAAAAACTGTTTTTT. This gives the protein CASSEARRGDEKLFF. This sequence joins TRBV2 and TRBJ1-4; maybe TRBD1 (6 bases). The CDR3 is 15 residues long. Germline CDR1 reads SNHLY; CDR2 reads FYNNEI. Trimming removed 0 bases from V and 6 bases from J, with 11 bases in between.

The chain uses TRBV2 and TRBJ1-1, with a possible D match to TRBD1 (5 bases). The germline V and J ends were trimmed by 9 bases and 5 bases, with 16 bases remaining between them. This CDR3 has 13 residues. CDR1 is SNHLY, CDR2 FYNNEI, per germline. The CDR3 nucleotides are TGTGCCAGACAGAAGGGGAGCCGGACTGAAGCTTTCTTT. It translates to CARQKGSRTEAFF.

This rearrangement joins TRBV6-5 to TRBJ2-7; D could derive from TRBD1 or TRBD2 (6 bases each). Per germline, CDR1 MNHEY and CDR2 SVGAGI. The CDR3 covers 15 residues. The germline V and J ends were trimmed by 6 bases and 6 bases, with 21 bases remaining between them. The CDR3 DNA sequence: TGTGCCAGCAGAAAAACCCCCGGGGGCGTTTCCGAGCAGTACTTC. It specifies CASRKTPGGVSEQYF.

CDR3 DNA: TGTGCCAGCAGCGTAGTTGGATACACCGGGGAGCTGTTTTTT. It is translated as CASSVVGYTGELFF. The J gene is TRBJ2-2, the V gene TRBV9; D not resolved. The CDR3 totals 14 residues. V was shortened by 0 bases and J by 3 bases, with 6 bases between the two germline ends. The V gene's germline CDR1 is SGDLS and CDR2 YYNGEE.

Here the CDR3 reads CASSAGQLYGYTF. CDR3 bases: TGTGCCAGCAGCGCGGGACAGCTTTATGGCTACACCTTC. V is TRBV9 and J is TRBJ1-2; TRBD1 aligns across 7 bases. The CDR3 is 13 residues long. Germline V CDR1 and CDR2: SGDLS, YYNGEE. Germline trimming cut 3 bases from V and 5 bases from J; bases unmatched to any gene: 4.

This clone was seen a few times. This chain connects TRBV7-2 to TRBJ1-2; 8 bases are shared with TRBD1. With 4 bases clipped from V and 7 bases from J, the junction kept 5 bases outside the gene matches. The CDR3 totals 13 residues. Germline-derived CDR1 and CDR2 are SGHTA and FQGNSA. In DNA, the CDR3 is TGTGCCAGCAGCTCACAGGGGGATCTTGGCTACACCTTC. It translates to CASSSQGDLGYTF.

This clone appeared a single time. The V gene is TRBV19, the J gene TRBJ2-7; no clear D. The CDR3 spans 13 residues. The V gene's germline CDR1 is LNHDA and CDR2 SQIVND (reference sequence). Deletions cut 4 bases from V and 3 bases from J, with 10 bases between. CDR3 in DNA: TGTGCCAGTAGTACCACAGCCCACTACGAGCAGTACTTC. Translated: CASSTTAHYEQYF. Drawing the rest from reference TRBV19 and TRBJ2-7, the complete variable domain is DGGITQSPKYLFRKEGQNVTLSCEQNLNHDAMYWYRQDPGQGLRLIYYSQIVNDFQKGDIAEGYSVSREKKESFPLTVTSAQKNPTAFYLCASSTTAHYEQYFGPGTRLTVT.

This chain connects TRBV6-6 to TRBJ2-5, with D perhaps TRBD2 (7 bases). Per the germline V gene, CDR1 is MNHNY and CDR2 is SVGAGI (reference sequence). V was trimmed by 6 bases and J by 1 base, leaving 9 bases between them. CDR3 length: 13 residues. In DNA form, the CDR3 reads TGTGCCAGCAGACGGGGGGCCCAAGAGACCCAGTACTTC. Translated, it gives CASRRGAQETQYF.

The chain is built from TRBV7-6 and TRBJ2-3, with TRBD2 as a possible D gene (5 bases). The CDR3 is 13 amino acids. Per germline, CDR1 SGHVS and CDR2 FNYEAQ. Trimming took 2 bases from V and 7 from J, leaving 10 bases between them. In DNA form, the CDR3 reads TGTGCCAGCAGCTTATCGCTCGGGAATACGCAGTATTTT. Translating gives CASSLSLGNTQYF. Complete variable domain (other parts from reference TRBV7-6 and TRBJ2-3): GAGVSQSPRYKVTKRGQDVALRCDPISGHVSLYWYRQALGQGPEFLTYFNYEAQQDKSGLPNDRFSAERPEGSISTLTIQRTEQRDSAMYRCASSLSLGNTQYFGPGTRLTVL.

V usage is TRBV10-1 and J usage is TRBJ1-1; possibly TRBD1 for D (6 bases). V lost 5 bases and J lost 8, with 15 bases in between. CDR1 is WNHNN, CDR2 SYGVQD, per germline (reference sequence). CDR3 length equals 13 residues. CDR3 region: CASSPAGQLEAFF. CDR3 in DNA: TGCGCCAGCAGTCCGGCAGGACAGCTAGAAGCTTTCTTT.

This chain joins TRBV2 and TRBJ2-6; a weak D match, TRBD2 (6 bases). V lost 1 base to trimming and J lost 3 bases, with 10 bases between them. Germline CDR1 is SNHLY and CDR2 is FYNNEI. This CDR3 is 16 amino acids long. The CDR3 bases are TGTGCCAGCAGTGAAGGGGGAGGCATTGGGGCCAACGTCCTGACTTTC. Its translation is CASSEGGGIGANVLTF.

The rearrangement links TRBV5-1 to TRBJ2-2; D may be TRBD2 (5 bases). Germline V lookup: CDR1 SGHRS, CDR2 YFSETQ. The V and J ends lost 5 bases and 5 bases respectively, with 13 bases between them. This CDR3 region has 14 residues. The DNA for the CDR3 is TGCGCCAGCAGTTTAGAGGGAAGGACCGGGGAGCTGTTTTTT. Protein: CASSLEGRTGELFF.

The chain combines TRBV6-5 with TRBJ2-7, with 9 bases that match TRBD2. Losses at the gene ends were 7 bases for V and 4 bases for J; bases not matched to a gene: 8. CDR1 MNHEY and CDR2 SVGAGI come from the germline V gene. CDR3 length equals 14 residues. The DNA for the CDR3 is TGTGCCAGCACCTCTCCTCTAGCGGGGTACGAGCAGTACTTC. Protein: CASTSPLAGYEQYF.

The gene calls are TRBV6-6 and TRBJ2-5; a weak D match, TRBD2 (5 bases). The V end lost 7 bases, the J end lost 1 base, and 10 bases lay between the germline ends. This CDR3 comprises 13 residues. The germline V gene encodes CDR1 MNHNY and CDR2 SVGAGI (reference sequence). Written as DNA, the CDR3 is TGTGCCAGCACCCGGGGTCCCCAAGAGACCCAGTACTTC. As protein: CASTRGPQETQYF.

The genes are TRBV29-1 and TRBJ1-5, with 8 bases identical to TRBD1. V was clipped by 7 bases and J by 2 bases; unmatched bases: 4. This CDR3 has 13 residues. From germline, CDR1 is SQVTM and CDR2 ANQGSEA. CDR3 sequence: CSAGQGGNQPQHF. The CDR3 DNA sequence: TGCAGCGCTGGACAGGGCGGCAATCAGCCCCAGCATTTT.

The CDR3 is CSVGRGTDTEAFF. The CDR3 nucleotides read TGCAGCGTTGGGAGGGGGACGGACACTGAAGCTTTCTTT. The genes are TRBV29-1 and TRBJ1-1; D perhaps matches TRBD1 (6 bases). This CDR3 is built from 13 residues. The germline V and J ends were trimmed by 4 bases and 3 bases, with 12 bases remaining between them. From germline, CDR1 is SQVTM and CDR2 ANQGSEA.

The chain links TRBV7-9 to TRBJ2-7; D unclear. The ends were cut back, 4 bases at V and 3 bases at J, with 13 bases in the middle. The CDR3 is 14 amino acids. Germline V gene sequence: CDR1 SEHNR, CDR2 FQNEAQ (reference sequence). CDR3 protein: CASSSDTVRYEQYF. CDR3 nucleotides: TGTGCCAGCAGCTCCGACACCGTCCGCTACGAGCAGTACTTC.

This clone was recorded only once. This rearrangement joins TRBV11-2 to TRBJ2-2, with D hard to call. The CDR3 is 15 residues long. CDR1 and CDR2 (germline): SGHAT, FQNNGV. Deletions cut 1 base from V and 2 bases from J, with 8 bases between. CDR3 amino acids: CASSLGAVNTGELFF. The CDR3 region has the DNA TGTGCCAGCAGCTTAGGGGCAGTCAACACCGGGGAGCTGTTTTTT.

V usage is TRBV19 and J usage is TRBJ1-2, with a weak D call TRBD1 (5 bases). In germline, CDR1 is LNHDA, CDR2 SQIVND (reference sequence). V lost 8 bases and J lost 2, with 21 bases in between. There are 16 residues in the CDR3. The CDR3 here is CASGGTDGPTNYGYTF. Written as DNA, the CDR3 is TGTGCCAGTGGGGGGACCGACGGACCCACCAACTATGGCTACACCTTC. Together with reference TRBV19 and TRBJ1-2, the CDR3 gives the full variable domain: DGGITQSPKYLFRKEGQNVTLSCEQNLNHDAMYWYRQDPGQGLRLIYYSQIVNDFQKGDIAEGYSVSREKKESFPLTVTSAQKNPTAFYLCASGGTDGPTNYGYTFGSGTRLTVV.